One sample yielded the 3 T cell receptor beta chains listed below, sequenced in a study of CXCR3-negative and CXCR3-positive naive CD8 T cells. Each TRB cDNA library was prepared by 5' RACE (with UMI labels). From the 5' RACE reads, TCRdb lists one entry per CDR3 protein and no DNA. In all, the sample yields about 56,000 distinct CDR3 sequences. The material sequenced was memory CD8+ T cells from blood. The receptors were sampled from a human donor in good health. Some clones in this sample may be carry-over from other donors' samples.

This chain links TRBV14 with TRBJ2-1; TCRdb's assignment of TRBD1 cannot be checked, as there is no DNA. Germline values: CDR1 SGHDN, CDR2 FVKESK. The CDR3 totals 16 residues. CDR3 amino acids: CASSQDGTTSYNEQFF.

This chain links TRBV9 with TRBJ2-5; without DNA, the TCRdb call of TRBD2 cannot be checked. The CDR3 contains 17 residues. The germline gives CDR1 SGDLS, CDR2 YYNGEE. CDR3 in amino acids: CASSVISRGGAPETQYF.

The rearrangement uses TRBV19 and TRBJ2-2; the TCRdb call, TRBD2, lacks DNA for checking. CDR3 length: 14 residues. Germline V gene sequence: CDR1 LNHDA, CDR2 SQIVND (reference sequence). CDR3 region: CASKTGGDPGELFF.